This T cell receptor (beta chain) was recorded in a study of CD8+CD57+ T cells in acquired aplastic anemia. Overall study context: The DNA of sorted CD4+ and CD8+ cells averaged 3.2 ug. General study points: Patients and controls had CD8+ Simpson's diversity values that were not significantly distinct.

Only patients with CD8+CD57+ cell expansion on flow cytometry were chosen for sequencing. In this sample, this clonotype turned up a few times. The target antigen is unknown. Both TCR beta VDJ combination and CDR3 sequence profiling were carried out. Genomic DNA was the template for this profiling. TCRdb independently ran MiXCR on the reads; one entry per CDR3 protein. Here the sample spans approximately 190,000 distinct CDR3 sequences, just under 50% being singletons. This clonotype was obtained from a human donor with aplastic anemia. The sequenced sample consisted of sorted CD4+, CD8+, or CD8+CD57+ T cells (not recorded which) from PBMCs.

CDR3 DNA: TGCAGTGCTCCCCGGGACGCCCCCTACGAGCAGTACTTC. Translation gives CSAPRDAPYEQYF. The chain combines TRBV20-1 with TRBJ2-7; D may correspond to TRBD1 or TRBD2 (5 bases each). The CDR3 covers 13 residues. Deletions cut 5 bases from V and 2 bases from J, with 13 bases between. Germline CDR1 and CDR2: DFQATT and SNEGSKA (reference sequence).